This entry lists 8 T cell receptor beta chains sequenced from one sample in a study of CD8+ T cells in alopecia areata. cDNA reverse transcribed from extracted RNA served as the sequencing template. Generated by immunoSEQ multiplex PCR, the TCRdb table keeps only in-frame clones and is missing some. The data hold 100,000 to 150,000 clones, with approximately 58% observed a single time. The source material was CD4+ T cells sorted from blood, sampled at week 0. Source of these receptors: a human donor with alopecia areata.

This chain joins TRBV7-6 and TRBJ2-7; D not certain. Germline V CDR1 and CDR2: SGHVS, FNYEAQ. The CDR3 loop spans 15 amino acids. The V and J ends lost 5 bases and 2 bases respectively, with 16 bases between them. Here the CDR3 reads CASSLRTEGTYEQYF. CDR3 nucleotide sequence: TGTGCCAGCAGCCTTCGGACCGAAGGGACCTACGAGCAGTACTTC.

The CDR3 DNA follows: TGTGCCAGCAGGGCCCGGGGGCGAGAGACCCAGTACTTC. Protein sequence: CASRARGRETQYF. V is TRBV6-5 and J is TRBJ2-5, with D possibly being TRBD1 or TRBD2 (6 bases each). The CDR3 has 13 amino acids. The V and J ends lost 6 bases and 4 bases respectively, with 12 bases between them. Germline values: CDR1 MNHEY, CDR2 SVGAGI.

The chain employs TRBV7-2 and TRBJ2-1; 10 positions agree with TRBD2. The CDR3 is made up of 17 amino acids. Germline V lookup: CDR1 SGHTA, CDR2 FQGNSA. V gave up 4 bases and J gave up 2 bases; unmatched junction bases: 8. CDR3 sequence reads: CASSSTRTSGTYNEQFF. CDR3 bases: TGTGCCAGCAGCTCGACACGGACTAGCGGAACCTACAATGAGCAGTTCTTC.

V usage is TRBV7-9 and J usage is TRBJ2-1, with 14 nucleotides matching TRBD2. Germline loops: CDR1 SEHNR, CDR2 FQNEAQ (reference sequence). CDR3 length: 16 amino acids. Unmatched junction bases numbered 7, after V lost 5 bases and J lost 7 bases. The CDR3: CASSPGTSGSTNEQFF. CDR3 in DNA: TGTGCCAGCAGCCCTGGGACTAGCGGGAGTACGAATGAGCAGTTCTTC.

The V and J genes are TRBV5-1 and TRBJ2-3; 11 nucleotides line up with TRBD2. This CDR3 comprises 15 residues. V gave up 1 base and J gave up 5 bases; unmatched junction bases: 3. Germline V gives CDR1 SGHRS, CDR2 YFSETQ. Here the CDR3 DNA reads TGCGCCAGCAGCTTGCTAGCGGGAGGCCAAGATACGCAGTATTTT. This sequence encodes CASSLLAGGQDTQYF.

The chain employs TRBV5-1 and TRBJ2-1; TRBD1 is a possible D gene (5 bases). This CDR3 comprises 14 residues. Germline V CDR1 and CDR2: SGHRS, YFSETQ. With 0 bases removed from V and 8 bases from J, the gap between germline ends came to 12 bases. CDR3 bases: TGCGCCAGCAGCTTGGATTCAGGGATCGATGAGCAGTTCTTC. As protein: CASSLDSGIDEQFF.

The chain uses TRBV4-1 and TRBJ1-2, with a tentative D call TRBD1 (6 bases). CDR3 size: 15 residues. Trimming removed 1 base at V and 7 bases at J, with 16 bases between. CDR1 MGHRA and CDR2 YSYEKL come from the germline V gene. The chain's CDR3 is CASSQALRGGIGYTF. The DNA of the CDR3 is TGCGCCAGCAGCCAAGCTTTGCGGGGGGGCATTGGCTACACCTTC.

The chain joins TRBV28 to TRBJ2-5, with D perhaps matching TRBD1 or TRBD2 (5 bases each). V lost 2 bases to trimming and J lost 5 bases, with 15 bases between them. Germline V gene sequence: CDR1 MDHEN, CDR2 SYDVKM. The CDR3 sequence is 15 residues long. The CDR3 DNA reads as TGTGCCAGCAGTTTAAACGGGGACGGGGAGGAGACCCAGTACTTC. Its protein product is CASSLNGDGEETQYF.